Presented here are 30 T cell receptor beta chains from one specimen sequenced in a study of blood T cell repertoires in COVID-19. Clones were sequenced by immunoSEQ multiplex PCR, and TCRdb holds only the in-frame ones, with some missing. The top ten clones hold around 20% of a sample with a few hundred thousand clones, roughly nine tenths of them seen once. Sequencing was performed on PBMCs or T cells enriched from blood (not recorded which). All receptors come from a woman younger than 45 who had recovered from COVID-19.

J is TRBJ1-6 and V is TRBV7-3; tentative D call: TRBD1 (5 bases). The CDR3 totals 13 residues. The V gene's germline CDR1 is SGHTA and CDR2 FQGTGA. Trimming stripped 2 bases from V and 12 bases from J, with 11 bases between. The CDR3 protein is CASSLGGVGPLHF. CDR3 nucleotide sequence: TGTGCCAGCAGCTTAGGGGGGGTCGGACCCCTCCACTTT.

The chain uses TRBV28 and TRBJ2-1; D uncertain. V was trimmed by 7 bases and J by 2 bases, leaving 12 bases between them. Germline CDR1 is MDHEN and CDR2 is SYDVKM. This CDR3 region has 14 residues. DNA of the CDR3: TGTGCCAGCACCTTAAACACCGCCTACAATGAGCAGTTCTTC. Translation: CASTLNTAYNEQFF.

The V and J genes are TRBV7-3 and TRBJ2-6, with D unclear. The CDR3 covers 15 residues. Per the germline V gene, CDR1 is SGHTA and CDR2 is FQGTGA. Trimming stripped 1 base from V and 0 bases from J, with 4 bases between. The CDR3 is CASSLMSSGANVLTF. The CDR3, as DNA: TGTGCCAGCAGCTTAATGAGCTCTGGGGCCAACGTCCTGACTTTC.

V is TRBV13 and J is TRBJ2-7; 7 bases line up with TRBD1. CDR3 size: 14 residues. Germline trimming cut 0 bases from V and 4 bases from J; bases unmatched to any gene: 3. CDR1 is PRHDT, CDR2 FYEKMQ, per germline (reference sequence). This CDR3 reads CASSLGQGMYEQYF. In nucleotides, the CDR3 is TGTGCCAGCAGCTTAGGACAGGGGATGTACGAGCAGTACTTC.

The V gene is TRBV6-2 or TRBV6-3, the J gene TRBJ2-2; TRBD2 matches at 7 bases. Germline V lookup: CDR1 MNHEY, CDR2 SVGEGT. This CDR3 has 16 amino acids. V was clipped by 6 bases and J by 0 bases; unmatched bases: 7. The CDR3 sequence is CASSQSGTSNTGELFF. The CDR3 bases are TGTGCCAGCAGCCAAAGCGGGACTTCGAACACCGGGGAGCTGTTTTTT.

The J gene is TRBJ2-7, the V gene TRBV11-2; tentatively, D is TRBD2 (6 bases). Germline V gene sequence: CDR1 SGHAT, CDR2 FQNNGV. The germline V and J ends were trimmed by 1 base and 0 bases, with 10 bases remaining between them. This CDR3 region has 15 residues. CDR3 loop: CASSLGRGSSYEQYF. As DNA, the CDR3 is TGTGCCAGCAGCTTAGGGCGGGGAAGCTCCTACGAGCAGTACTTC.

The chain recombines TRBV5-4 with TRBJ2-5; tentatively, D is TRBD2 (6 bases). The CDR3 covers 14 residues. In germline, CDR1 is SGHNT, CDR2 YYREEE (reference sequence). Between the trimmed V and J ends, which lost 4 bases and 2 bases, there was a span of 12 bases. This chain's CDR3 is CASSPGGIQETQYF. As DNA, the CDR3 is TGTGCCAGCAGCCCCGGAGGGATTCAAGAGACCCAGTACTTC.

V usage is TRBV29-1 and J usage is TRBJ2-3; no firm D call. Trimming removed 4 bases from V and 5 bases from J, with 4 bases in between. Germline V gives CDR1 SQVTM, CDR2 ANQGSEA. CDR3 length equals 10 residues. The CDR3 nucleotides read TGCAGCGTTGCGGGAGATACGCAGTATTTT. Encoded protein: CSVAGDTQYF.

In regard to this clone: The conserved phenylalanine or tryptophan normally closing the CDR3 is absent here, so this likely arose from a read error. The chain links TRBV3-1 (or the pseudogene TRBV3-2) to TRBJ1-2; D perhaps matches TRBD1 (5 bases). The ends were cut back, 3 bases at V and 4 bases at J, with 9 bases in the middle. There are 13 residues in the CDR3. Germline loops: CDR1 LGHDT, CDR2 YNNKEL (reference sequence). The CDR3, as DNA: TGTGCCAGCAGCCAGGGGGGGGGCTATGGCTACACCCTC. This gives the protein CASSQGGGYGYTL.

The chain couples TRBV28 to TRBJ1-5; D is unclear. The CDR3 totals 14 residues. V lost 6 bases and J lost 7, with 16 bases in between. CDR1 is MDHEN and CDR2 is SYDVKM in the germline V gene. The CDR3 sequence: CASSPRRVPQPQHF. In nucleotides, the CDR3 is TGTGCCAGCAGCCCTAGGAGGGTTCCACAGCCCCAGCATTTT.

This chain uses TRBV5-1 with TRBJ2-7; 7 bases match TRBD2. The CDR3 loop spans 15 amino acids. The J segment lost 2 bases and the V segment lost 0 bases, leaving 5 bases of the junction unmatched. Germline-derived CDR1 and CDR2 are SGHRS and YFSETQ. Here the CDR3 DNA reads TGCGCCAGCAGCTTGGAGTCTAGCGGACCCTACGAGCAGTACTTC. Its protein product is CASSLESSGPYEQYF.

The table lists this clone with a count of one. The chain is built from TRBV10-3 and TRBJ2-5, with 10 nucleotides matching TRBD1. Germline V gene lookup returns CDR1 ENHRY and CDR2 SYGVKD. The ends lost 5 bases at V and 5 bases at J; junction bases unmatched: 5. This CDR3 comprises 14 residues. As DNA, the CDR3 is TGTGCCATCAGTACAAAGGACAGGGGGGAGACCCAGTACTTC. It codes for CAISTKDRGETQYF.

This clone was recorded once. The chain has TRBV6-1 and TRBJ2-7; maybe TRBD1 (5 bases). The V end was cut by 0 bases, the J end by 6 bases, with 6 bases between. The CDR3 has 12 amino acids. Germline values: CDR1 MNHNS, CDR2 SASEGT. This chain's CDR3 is CASSEARGEQYF. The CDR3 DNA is TGTGCCAGCAGTGAAGCAAGGGGCGAGCAGTACTTC.

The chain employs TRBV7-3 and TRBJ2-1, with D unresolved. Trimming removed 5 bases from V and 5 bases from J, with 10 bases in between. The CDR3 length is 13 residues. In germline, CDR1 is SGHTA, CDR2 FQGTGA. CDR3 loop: CASSHSRDNEQFF. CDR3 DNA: TGTGCCAGCAGCCATAGTAGAGACAATGAGCAGTTCTTC.

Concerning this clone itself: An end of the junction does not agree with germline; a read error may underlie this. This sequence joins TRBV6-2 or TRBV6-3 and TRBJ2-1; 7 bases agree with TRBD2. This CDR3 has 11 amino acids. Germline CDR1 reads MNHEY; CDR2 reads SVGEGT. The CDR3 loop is CASSPGTMKLF. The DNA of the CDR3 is TGTGCCAGCAGTCCCGGGACTATGAAGCTCTTC.

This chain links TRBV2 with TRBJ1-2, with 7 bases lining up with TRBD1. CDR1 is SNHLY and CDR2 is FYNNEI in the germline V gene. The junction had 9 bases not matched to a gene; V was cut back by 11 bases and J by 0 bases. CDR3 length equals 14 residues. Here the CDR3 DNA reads TGTGCCGGAGGAGACAGGGATGCTAACTATGGCTACACCTTC. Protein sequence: CAGGDRDANYGYTF.

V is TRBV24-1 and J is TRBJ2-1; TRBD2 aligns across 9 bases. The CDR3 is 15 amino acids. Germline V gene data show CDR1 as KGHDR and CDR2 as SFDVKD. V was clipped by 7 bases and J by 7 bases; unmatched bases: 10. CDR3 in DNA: TGTGCCACCAGCGGACCTAGCGGGACTTTTAATGAGCAGTTCTTC. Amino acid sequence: CATSGPSGTFNEQFF.

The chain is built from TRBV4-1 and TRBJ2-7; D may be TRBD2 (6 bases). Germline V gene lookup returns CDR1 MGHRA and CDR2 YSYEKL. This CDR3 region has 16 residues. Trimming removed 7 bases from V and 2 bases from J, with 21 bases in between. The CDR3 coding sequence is TGCGCCAGCAATGGGTGGAGTAGGGGAGGAGCCTACGAGCAGTACTTC. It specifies CASNGWSRGGAYEQYF.

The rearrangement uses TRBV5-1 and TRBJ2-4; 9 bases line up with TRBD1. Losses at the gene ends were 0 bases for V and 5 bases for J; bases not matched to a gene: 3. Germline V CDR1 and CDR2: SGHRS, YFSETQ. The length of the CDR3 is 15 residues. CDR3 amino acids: CASSLEQGAENIQYF. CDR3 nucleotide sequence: TGCGCCAGCAGCTTGGAACAGGGGGCTGAAAACATTCAGTACTTC.

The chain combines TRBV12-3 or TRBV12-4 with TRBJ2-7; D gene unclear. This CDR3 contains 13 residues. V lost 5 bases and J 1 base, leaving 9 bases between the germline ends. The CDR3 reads CASSRTTSYEQYF. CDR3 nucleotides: TGTGCCAGCAGTCGCACTACGTCCTACGAGCAGTACTTC.

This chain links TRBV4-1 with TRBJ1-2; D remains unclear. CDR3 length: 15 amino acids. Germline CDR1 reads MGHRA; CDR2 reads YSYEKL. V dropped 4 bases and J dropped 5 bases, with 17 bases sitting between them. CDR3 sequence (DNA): TGCGCCAGCAGCCTTCTCCCCGCGGCAGAATATGGCTACACCTTC. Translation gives CASSLLPAAEYGYTF.

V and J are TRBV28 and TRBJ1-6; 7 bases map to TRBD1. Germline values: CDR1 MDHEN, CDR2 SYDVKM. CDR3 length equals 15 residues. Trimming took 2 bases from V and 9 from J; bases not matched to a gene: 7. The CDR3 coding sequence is TGTGCCAGCAGTTTAGGGGGGACAGAGGTTTCACCCCTCCACTTT. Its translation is CASSLGGTEVSPLHF.

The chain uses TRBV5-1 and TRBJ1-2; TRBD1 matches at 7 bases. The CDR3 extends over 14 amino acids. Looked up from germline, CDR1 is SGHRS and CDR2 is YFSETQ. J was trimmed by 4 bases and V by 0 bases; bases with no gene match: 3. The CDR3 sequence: CASSLGAGGYGYTF. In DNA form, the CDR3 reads TGCGCCAGCAGCTTGGGAGCAGGGGGCTATGGCTACACCTTC.

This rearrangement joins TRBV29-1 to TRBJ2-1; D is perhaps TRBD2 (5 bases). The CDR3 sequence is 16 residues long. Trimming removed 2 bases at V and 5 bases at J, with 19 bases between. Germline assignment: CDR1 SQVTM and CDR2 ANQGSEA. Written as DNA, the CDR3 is TGCAGCGTTGAAAATCGGCGTAAGCGGATTGACAATGAGCAGTTCTTC. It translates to CSVENRRKRIDNEQFF.

Here the CDR3 reads CASSYSGGTEAFF. In DNA form, the CDR3 reads TGCGCCAGCAGCTACTCAGGGGGGACTGAAGCTTTCTTT. V usage is TRBV4-3 and J usage is TRBJ1-1; 7 bases line up with TRBD1. CDR3 length: 13 amino acids. CDR1 is LGHNA, CDR2 YSLEER, per germline. With 5 bases clipped from V and 5 bases from J, the junction kept 5 bases outside the gene matches.

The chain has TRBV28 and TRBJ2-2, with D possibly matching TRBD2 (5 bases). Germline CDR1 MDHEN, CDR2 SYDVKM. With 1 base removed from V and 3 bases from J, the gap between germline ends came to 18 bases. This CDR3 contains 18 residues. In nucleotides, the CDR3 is TGTGCCAGCAGTTTATTCGGGGTCAGCGAGATATACACCGGGGAGCTGTTTTTT. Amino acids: CASSLFGVSEIYTGELFF.

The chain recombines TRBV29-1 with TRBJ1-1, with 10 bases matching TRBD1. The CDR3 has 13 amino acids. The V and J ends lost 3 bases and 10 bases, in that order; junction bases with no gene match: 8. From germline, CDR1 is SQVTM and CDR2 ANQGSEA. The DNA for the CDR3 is TGCAGCGTTGAGTGGACAGGGGGTTCGGGAGCTTTCTTT. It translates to CSVEWTGGSGAFF.

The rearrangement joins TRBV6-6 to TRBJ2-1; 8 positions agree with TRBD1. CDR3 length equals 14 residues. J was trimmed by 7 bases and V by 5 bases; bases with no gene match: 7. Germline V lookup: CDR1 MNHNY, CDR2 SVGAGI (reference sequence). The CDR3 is CASSTDRVVNEQFF. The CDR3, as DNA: TGTGCCAGCAGTACGGACAGGGTCGTGAATGAGCAGTTCTTC.

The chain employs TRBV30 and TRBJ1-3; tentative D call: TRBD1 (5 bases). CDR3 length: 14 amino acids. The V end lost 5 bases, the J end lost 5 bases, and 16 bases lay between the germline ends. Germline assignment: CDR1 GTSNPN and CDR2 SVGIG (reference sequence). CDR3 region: CAWSDWGGRNTIYF. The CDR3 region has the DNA TGTGCCTGGTCCGACTGGGGGGGACGAAACACCATATATTTT.

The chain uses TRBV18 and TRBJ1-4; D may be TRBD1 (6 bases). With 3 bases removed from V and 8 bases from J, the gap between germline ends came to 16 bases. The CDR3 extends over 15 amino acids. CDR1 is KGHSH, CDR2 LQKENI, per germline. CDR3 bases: TGTGCCAGCTCACCGCCAAACAGGGTTCACGAAAAACTGTTTTTT. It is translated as CASSPPNRVHEKLFF.